This TCR beta chain comes out of a study of cytomegalovirus exposure and HLA in healthy donors. The primer mix had 60 Vbeta and 13 Jbeta primers. Repertoires were generated with immunoSEQ multiplex PCR, while TCRdb's copy carries only in-frame clones and drops some. The profile shows around 99,000 clones, 77% of them singletons. Sequences were obtained from PBMCs. The TCR was taken from a male donor in good health and CMV-seronegative.

The DNA for the CDR3 is TGTGCCAGCAGTAGACTAGCGGCCTCCTACGAGCAGTACTTC. Translated, it gives CASSRLAASYEQYF. The rearrangement links TRBV6-1 to TRBJ2-7; 9 bases are a match to TRBD2. The junction had 2 bases not matched to a gene; V was cut back by 5 bases and J by 0 bases. This CDR3 is 14 amino acids long. Germline V gives CDR1 MNHNS, CDR2 SASEGT.